This T cell receptor (beta chain) was retrieved from a study of response to subunit inactivated influenza vaccine. The CDR3 length is 15 residues. Germline V gene sequence: CDR1 SGHTA, CDR2 FQGNSA. V lost 3 bases and J 4 bases, leaving 16 bases between the germline ends. TCRdb processed the RT-PCR reads anew with MiXCR; each CDR3 protein has one entry. The data contain a few hundred thousand distinct CDR3 sequences, 11% of them singletons. The same sample was also studied in work on T cells expressing NK-cell markers. That report adds: cDNA encoding TCR beta was synthesized via 5'RACE template switching incorporating UMIs.

The TCR sequence derives from a man aged 45-65 years who received an inactivated influenza vaccine. This material consisted of PBMCs from blood, taken on the day of vaccination. This chain connects TRBV7-2 to TRBJ2-7; D is perhaps TRBD2 (7 bases). The CDR3 nucleotides read TGTGCCAGCAGCTTTACGGGGGGCGGAATATACGAGCAGTACTTC. Translating it yields CASSFTGGGIYEQYF.